The sequence of this TCR beta chain was determined in a study of cytomegalovirus exposure and HLA in healthy donors. The primer mix had 60 Vbeta and 13 Jbeta primers. Sequencing used immunoSEQ multiplex PCR; TCRdb keeps in-frame clones, though not all of them. The sample consists of over 150,000 clones, roughly 79% of them appearing once. Turning to this clone: Its antigen is undetermined.

Looked up from germline, CDR1 is SGHRS and CDR2 is YFSETQ. Trimming cost V 0 bases and J 9 bases; bases outside gene matches: 8. This CDR3 is 15 amino acids long. Study conclusions and caveats: The study flagged roughly 160 TCR beta chains as cytomegalovirus-associated. The analysis excluded some indistinguishable V segments, including TRBV6-2 and TRBV6-3.

Among the donors, all were healthy bone marrow donors. V usage is TRBV5-1 and J usage is TRBJ1-2; 10 bases agree with TRBD1. This sequence originates from a woman aged 45-59 years in good health and CMV-seronegative. The sample comprised PBMCs. CDR3 bases: TGCGCCAGCAGCTTGGCCGGGACAGGGGTTTCTAGCTACACCTTC. The encoded protein is CASSLAGTGVSSYTF.